This T cell receptor (beta chain) was recorded in a study of blood T cell repertoires in COVID-19. About the study: PBMCs, B-cell-depleted T cells, or T cells were the source of the cDNA or gDNA that made up the material.

Source study methods: Amplified reference gene primers provided the basis for estimating nucleated cell counts. Libraries were prepared by immunoSEQ multiplex PCR; TCRdb keeps only in-frame clonotypes and omits some of them. That table furnishes V, J and clone size, whereas the DNA furnished D and trimming. This sample has 150,000 to 200,000 clones, with around 90% found just once. Sequencing input: peripheral blood. The receptor comes from a woman in her fifties or sixties with acute or convalescent COVID-19.

The DNA of the CDR3 is TGTGCCAGCAGCTCGACAGGGGGCGCGAGCTATGGCTACACCTTC. This sequence encodes CASSSTGGASYGYTF. The gene calls are TRBV7-2 and TRBJ1-2, with 10 bases that match TRBD1. Germline V CDR1 and CDR2: SGHTA, FQGNSA. The CDR3 sequence is 15 residues long. The V segment lost 4 bases and the J segment 4 bases; nucleotides outside the gene matches: 6. The variable domain in full, completed from reference TRBV7-2 and TRBJ1-2, reads GAGVSQSPSNKVTEKGKDVELRCDPISGHTALYWYRQSLGQGLEFLIYFQGNSAPDKSGLPSDRFSAERTGGSVSTLTIQRTQQEDSAVYLCASSSTGGASYGYTFGSGTRLTVV.